This is a list of T cell receptor beta chains from one sample in a study of cytomegalovirus exposure and HLA in healthy donors. The data were produced by immunoSEQ multiplex PCR, yet TCRdb's version contains in-frame clones alone and is incomplete. The table lists 130,000 or so clones, approximately 8.6% of them singletons. Sequenced input: PBMCs. The receptors were gathered from a woman between 40 and 55 years old in good health and CMV-seropositive. Each CDR3 is given without its conserved first and last residue. The order of the fields is J gene, V gene, CDR3 protein.

TRBJ1-2 TRBV6-1 ASSEVGRDYGYT
TRBJ1-1 TRBV7-9 ASSRGGAEDIEAF
TRBJ2-7 TRBV5-1 ASSSSGISYEQY
TRBJ1-1 TRBV2 ASRQGGGTEAF
TRBJ1-2 TRBV19 ASSTPTGGYGYT
TRBJ1-5 TRBV7-2 ASSTTGTNQPQH
TRBJ2-3 TRBV4-2 ASSQETLRTADTQY
TRBJ1-1 TRBV28 ASSPPSPGQGSDTEAF
TRBJ2-7 TRBV7-2 ASSEGDEQY
TRBJ1-1 TRBV2 ASSKTGGPSGNTEAF
TRBJ2-5 TRBV7-8 ASSLEPIGGGGETQY
TRBJ2-1 TRBV18 ASSPSAGAYNEQF
TRBJ2-2 TRBV11-1 ASSLGLAGVVAGELF
TRBJ2-5 TRBV2 ASTLPGGRETQY
TRBJ1-2 TRBV25-1 ASKTGNYGYT
TRBJ2-2 TRBV15 ATSGARANTGELF